This T cell receptor beta chain was sequenced in a study of T cell repertoires in cytomegalovirus infection (dated by TCRdb to between 2018 and 2021). The study in broad terms: Peptide stimulations targeted recently identified HLA-C-restricted CMV epitopes, whose presentation resists viral immunomodulation, together with well-studied HLA-B-restricted epitopes. Because public TCR beta signatures pointed to carriage of CMV infection together with the matching HLA type, the HLA type of each donor mattered for the analysis. Study-level results and caveats: Carriers of CMV infection plus the relevant HLA type were discriminated by the cumulative frequency of public TCR beta family members in the study cohort and in an independent 352-donor cohort. The ex vivo response was dominated by HLA-C-restricted CMV-specific TCR beta clonotypes, which also provided the single most frequent clonotype in two of eight donors.

This clonotype has more than one count but fewer than ten. Its antigen target is currently unknown. No clone much larger than this one lies a single base away; base qualities are absent. In light of the paper, this sample's treatment or condition label describes: in vitro stimulation with specific CMV peptide epitopes to enrich CMV-specific T cells. The CDR3 holds 12 amino acids from the cysteine to the phenylalanine. Only CDR3 DNA is held: 36 bases, read in frame from base 1. V lost 5 bases and J lost 0 bases; the stretch between them is 7 bases long. The germline V gene encodes CDR1 SQVTM and CDR2 ANQGSEA. Sequenced on an Illumina HiSeq 1500. TCRdb reran the public reads through fastp at Q25 and MiXCR, keeping productive beta chains. Rows matching on CDR3 protein sequence are summarized as one entry with the most common DNA and genes. For this sample the table gives approximately 990,000 distinct CDR3 sequences, of which around 32% were detected only once. About an eighth of the sample lies in the top ten.

The sequence links TRBV29-1 to TRBJ2-5; TRBD2 is possibly the D segment (5 matching bases). Source: cultured CD8+ T cells from PBMCs, taken from culture after CMV antigen stimulation. The receptor was isolated from a human donor in good health (CMV status not recorded). Some clones in this sample may be carry-over from other donors' samples. The CDR3: CSVSDYQETQYF. The bases read TGCAGCGTTTCGGACTACCAAGAGACCCAGTACTTC.